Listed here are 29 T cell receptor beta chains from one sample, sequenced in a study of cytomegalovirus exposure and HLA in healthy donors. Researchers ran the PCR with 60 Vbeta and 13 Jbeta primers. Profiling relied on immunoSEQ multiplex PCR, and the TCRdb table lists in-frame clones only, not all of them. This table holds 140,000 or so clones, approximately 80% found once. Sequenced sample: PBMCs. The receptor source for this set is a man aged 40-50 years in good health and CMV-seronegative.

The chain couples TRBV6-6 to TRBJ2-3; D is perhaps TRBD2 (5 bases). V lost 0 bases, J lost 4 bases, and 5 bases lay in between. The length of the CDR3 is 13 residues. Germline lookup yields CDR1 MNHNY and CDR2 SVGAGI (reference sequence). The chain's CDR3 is CASSYSLADTQYF. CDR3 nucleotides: TGTGCCAGCAGTTACTCACTAGCAGATACGCAGTATTTT.

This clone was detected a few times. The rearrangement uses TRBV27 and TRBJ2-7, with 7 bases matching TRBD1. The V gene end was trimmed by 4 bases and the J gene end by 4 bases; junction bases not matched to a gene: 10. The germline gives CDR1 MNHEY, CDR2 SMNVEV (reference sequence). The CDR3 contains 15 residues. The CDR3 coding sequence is TGTGCCAGCAGTTCCAGTTTAGGGACAGAGTACGAGCAGTACTTC. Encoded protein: CASSSSLGTEYEQYF.

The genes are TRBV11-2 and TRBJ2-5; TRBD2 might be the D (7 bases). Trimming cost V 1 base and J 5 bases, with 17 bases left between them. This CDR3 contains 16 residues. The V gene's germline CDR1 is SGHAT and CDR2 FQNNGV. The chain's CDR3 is CASSLVGGGRGETQYF. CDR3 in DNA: TGTGCCAGCAGCTTAGTTGGGGGCGGGAGAGGTGAGACCCAGTACTTC.

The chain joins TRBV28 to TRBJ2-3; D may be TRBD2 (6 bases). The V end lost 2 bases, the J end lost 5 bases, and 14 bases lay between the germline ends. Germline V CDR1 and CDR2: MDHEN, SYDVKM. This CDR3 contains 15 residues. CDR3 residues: CASSLPQGGQDTQYF. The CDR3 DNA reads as TGTGCCAGCAGTTTACCGCAGGGAGGCCAAGATACGCAGTATTTT.

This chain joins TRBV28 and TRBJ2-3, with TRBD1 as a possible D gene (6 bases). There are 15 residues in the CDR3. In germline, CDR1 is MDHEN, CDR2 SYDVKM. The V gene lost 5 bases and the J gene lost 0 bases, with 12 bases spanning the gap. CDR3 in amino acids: CASSQLRGSTDTQYF. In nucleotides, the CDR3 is TGTGCCAGCAGTCAACTAAGGGGGAGCACAGATACGCAGTATTTT.

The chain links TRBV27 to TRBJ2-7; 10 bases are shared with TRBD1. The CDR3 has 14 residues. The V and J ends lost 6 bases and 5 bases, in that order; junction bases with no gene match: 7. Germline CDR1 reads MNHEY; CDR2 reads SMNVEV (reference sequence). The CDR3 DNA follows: TGTGCCAGCAGACTAGGACAGGGGGTAGACGAGCAGTACTTC. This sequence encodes CASRLGQGVDEQYF.

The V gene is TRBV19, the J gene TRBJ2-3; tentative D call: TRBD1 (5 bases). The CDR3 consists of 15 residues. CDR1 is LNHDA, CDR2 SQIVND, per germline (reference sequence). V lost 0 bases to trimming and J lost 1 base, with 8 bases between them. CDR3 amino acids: CASSIDLTGTDTQYF. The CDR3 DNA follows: TGTGCCAGTAGTATAGATCTGACAGGCACAGATACGCAGTATTTT.

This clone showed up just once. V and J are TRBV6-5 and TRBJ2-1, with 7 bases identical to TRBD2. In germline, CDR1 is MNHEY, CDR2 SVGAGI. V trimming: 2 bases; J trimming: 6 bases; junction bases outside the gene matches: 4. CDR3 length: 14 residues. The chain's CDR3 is CASSYLGLTNEQFF. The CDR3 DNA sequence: TGTGCCAGCAGTTACCTGGGACTAACCAATGAGCAGTTCTTC.

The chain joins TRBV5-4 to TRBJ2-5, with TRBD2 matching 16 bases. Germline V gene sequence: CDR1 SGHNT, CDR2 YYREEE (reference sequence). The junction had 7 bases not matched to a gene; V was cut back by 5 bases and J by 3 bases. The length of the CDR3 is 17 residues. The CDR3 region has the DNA TGTGCCAGCAGTCGTGGGACTAGCGGGGGGGCGGAAGAGACCCAGTACTTC. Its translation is CASSRGTSGGAEETQYF.

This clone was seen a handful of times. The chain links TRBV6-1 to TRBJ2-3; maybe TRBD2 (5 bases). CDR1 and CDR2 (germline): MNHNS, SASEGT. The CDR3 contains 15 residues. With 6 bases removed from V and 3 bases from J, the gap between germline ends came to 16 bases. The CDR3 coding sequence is TGTGCCAGCAGGTTGTCTAGCTGGAGGACAGATACGCAGTATTTT. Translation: CASRLSSWRTDTQYF.

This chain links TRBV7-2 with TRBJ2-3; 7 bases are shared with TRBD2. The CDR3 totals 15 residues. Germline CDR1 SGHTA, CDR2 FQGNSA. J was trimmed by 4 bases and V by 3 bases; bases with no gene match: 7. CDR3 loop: CASSLPWGGADTQYF. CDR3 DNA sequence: TGTGCCAGCAGCTTGCCGTGGGGGGGGGCAGATACGCAGTATTTT. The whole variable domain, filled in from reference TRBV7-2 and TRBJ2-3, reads GAGVSQSPSNKVTEKGKDVELRCDPISGHTALYWYRQSLGQGLEFLIYFQGNSAPDKSGLPSDRFSAERTGGSVSTLTIQRTQQEDSAVYLCASSLPWGGADTQYFGPGTRLTVL.

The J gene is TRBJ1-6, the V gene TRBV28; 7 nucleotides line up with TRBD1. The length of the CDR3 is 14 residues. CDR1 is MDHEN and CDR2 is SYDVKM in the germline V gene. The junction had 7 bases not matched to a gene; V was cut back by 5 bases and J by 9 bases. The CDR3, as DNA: TGTGCCAGCAGTACACAGGGGAAGAGTTCACCCCTCCACTTT. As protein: CASSTQGKSSPLHF. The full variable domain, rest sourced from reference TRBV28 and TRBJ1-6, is DVKVTQSSRYLVKRTGEKVFLECVQDMDHENMFWYRQDPGLGLRLIYFSYDVKMKEKGDIPEGYSVSREKKERFSLILESASTNQTSMYLCASSTQGKSSPLHFGNGTRLTVT.

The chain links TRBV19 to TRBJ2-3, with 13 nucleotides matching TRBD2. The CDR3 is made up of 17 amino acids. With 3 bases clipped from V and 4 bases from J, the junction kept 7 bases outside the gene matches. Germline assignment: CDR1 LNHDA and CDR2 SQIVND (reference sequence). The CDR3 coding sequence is TGTGCCAGTAGTATCCCGACTAGCGGGGGGTGGTCAGATACGCAGTATTTT. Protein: CASSIPTSGGWSDTQYF. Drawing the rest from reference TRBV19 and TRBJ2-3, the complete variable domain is DGGITQSPKYLFRKEGQNVTLSCEQNLNHDAMYWYRQDPGQGLRLIYYSQIVNDFQKGDIAEGYSVSREKKESFPLTVTSAQKNPTAFYLCASSIPTSGGWSDTQYFGPGTRLTVL.

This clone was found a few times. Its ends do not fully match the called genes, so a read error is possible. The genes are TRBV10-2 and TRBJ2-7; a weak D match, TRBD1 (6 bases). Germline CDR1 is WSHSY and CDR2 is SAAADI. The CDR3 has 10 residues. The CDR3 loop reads CASRADRTSF. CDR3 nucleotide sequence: TGCGCCAGCAGAGCAGACAGGACAAGCTTC.

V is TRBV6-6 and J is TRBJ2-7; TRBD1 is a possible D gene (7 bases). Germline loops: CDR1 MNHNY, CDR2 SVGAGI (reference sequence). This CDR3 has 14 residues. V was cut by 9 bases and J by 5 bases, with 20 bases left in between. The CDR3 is CASHYRQGGDEQYF. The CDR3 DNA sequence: TGTGCCAGTCACTACAGACAGGGAGGCGACGAGCAGTACTTC.

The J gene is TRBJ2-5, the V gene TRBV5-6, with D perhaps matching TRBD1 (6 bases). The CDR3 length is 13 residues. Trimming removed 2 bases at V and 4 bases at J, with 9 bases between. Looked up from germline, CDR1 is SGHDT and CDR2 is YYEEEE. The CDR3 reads CASSFTGTETQYF. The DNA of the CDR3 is TGTGCCAGCAGCTTTACAGGGACAGAGACCCAGTACTTC.

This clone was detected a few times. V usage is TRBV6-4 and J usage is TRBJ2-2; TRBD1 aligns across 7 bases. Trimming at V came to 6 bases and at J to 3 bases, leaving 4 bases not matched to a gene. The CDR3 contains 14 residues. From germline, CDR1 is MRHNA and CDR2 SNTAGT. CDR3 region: CASSRQGDTGELFF. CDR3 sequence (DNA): TGTGCCAGCAGCCGACAGGGAGACACCGGGGAGCTGTTTTTT.

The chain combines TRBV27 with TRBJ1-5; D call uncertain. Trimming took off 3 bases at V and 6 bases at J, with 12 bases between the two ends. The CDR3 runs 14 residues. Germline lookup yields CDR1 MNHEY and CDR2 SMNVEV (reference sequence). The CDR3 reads CASSLSILSQPQHF. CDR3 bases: TGTGCCAGCAGTTTGAGTATTTTATCTCAGCCCCAGCATTTT.

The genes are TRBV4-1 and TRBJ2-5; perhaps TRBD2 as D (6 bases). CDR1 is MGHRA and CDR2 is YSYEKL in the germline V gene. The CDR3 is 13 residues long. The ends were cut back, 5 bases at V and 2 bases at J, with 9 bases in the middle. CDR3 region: CASSWEVQETQYF. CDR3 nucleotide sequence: TGCGCCAGCAGCTGGGAGGTTCAAGAGACCCAGTACTTC.

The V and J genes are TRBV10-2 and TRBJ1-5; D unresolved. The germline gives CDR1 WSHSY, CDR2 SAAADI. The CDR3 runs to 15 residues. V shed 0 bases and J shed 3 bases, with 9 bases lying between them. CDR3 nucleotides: TGCGCCAGCAGTGAGTCGGCAGGAATCAATCAGCCCCAGCATTTT. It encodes CASSESAGINQPQHF.

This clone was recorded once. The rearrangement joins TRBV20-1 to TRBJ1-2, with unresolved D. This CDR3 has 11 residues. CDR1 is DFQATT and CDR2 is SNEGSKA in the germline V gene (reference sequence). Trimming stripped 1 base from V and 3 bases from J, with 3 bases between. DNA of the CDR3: TGCAGTGCTAGAGTAGACTATGGCTACACCTTC. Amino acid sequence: CSARVDYGYTF.

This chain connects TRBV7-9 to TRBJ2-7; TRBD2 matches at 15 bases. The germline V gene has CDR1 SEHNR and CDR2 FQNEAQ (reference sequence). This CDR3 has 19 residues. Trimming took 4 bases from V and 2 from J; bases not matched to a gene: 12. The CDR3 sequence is CASSSFDGTSGRQAYEQYF. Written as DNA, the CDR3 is TGTGCCAGCAGCTCGTTTGACGGGACTAGCGGGAGGCAAGCCTACGAGCAGTACTTC.

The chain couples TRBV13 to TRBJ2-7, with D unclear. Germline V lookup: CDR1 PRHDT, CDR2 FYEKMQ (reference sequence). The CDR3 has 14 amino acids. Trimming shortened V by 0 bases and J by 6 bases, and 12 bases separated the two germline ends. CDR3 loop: CASSLGRSFAEQYF. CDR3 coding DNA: TGTGCCAGCAGCTTAGGACGGTCGTTTGCCGAGCAGTACTTC.

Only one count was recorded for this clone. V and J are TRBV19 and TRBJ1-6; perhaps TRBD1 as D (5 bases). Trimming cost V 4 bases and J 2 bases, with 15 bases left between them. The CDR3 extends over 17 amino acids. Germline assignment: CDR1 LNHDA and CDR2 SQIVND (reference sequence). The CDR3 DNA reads TGTGCCAGTAGTAATCGGGACTTCACACCCTATAATTCACCCCTCCACTTT. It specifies CASSNRDFTPYNSPLHF.

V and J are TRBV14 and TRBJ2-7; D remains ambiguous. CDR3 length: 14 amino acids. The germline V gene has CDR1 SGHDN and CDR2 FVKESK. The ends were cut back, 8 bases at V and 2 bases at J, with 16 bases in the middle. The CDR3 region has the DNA TGTGCCAGCGGTCACAGCCGTTTCCCCTACGAGCAGTACTTC. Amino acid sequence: CASGHSRFPYEQYF.

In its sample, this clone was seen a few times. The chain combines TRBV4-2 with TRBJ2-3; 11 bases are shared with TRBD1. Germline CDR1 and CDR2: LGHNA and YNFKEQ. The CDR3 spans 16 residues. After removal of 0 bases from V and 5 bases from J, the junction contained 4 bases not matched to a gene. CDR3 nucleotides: TGTGCCAGCAGCCAAGAGTGGGGACAGGGGGGAGATACGCAGTATTTT. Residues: CASSQEWGQGGDTQYF.

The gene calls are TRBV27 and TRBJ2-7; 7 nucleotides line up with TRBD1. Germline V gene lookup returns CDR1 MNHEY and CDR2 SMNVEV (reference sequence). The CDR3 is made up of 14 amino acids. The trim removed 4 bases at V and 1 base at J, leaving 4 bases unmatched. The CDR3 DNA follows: TGTGCCAGCAGTTCCGGGACAGTATCCTACGAGCAGTACTTC. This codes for CASSSGTVSYEQYF.

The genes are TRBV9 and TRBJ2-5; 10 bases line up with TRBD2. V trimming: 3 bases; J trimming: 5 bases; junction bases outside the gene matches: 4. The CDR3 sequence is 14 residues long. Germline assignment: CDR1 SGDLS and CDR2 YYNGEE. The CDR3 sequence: CASSAGLAIETQYF. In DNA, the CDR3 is TGTGCCAGCAGCGCGGGACTAGCGATCGAGACCCAGTACTTC.

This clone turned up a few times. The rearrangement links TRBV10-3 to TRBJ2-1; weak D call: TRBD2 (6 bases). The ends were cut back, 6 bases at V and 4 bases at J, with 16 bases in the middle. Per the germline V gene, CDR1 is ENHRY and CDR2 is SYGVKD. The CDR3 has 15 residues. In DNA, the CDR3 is TGTGCCATCAGGACCGACCGACTAGAATACAATGAGCAGTTCTTC. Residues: CAIRTDRLEYNEQFF.